This T cell receptor beta chain was sequenced during a study of blood T cell repertoires in COVID-19. Germline V gives CDR1 LGHNA, CDR2 YNFKEQ. Trimming removed 1 base at V and 0 bases at J, with 10 bases between. The CDR3 length is 15 residues. Sequenced by immunoSEQ multiplex PCR; TCRdb stores in-frame clones only, minus some. The repertoire holds about 220,000 clones, with 84% as singletons. V is TRBV4-2 and J is TRBJ2-7; TRBD1 might be the D (5 bases). The sample comprised peripheral blood. The source of this sequence is a man under 40 with active or convalescent COVID-19. CDR3 nucleotides: TGTGCCAGCAGCCAAGGTGCAGGGATCTCCTACGAGCAGTACTTC. Protein product: CASSQGAGISYEQYF.